This T cell receptor beta chain was profiled in a study of T cell responses to AZD1222 COVID-19 vaccine. Study results and limitations: In the spike-specific TCR repertoire, nearly half reportedly target unmutated variant regions. White British donors predominated, females outnumbered males, and clonal diversity was possibly underestimated. AZD1222 recipients seropositive at baseline numbered only five to seven.

Trimming left V 6 bases short and J 2 bases short, with 20 bases between. Germline CDR1 is SGHRS and CDR2 is YFSETQ. The CDR3 length is 16 residues. Generated by immunoSEQ multiplex PCR, the TCRdb table keeps only in-frame clones and is missing some. The top ten clones hold approximately 0.69% of a sample with 180,000 or so clones, 94% of them seen once. Points on this clone: Antigen specificity is unknown.

The TCR sequence derives from an adult in good health. The sample consisted of peripheral blood, taken on day 0 of AZD1222 vaccination. This chain joins TRBV5-1 and TRBJ1-2, with D perhaps TRBD1 (5 bases). CDR3 protein: CASIDNWDGLNYGYTF. For the CDR3, the DNA is TGCGCCAGCATTGATAACTGGGACGGATTAAACTATGGCTACACCTTC.